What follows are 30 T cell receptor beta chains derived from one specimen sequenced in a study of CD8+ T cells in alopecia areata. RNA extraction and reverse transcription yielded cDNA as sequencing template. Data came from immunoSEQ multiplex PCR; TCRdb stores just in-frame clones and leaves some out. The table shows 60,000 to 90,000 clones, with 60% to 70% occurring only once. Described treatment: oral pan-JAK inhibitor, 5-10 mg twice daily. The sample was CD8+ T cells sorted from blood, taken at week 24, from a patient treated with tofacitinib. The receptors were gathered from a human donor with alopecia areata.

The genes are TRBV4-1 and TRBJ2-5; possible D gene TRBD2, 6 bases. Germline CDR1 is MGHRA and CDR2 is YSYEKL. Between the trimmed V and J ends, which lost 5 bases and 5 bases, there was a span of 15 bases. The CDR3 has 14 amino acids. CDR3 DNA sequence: TGCGCCAGCAGCACTCTTTCGGGAGCGGAGACCCAGTACTTC. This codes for CASSTLSGAETQYF.

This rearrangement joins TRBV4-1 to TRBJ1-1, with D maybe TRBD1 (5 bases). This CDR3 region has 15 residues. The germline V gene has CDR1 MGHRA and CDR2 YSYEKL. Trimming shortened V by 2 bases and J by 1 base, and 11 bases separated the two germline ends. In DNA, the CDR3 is TGCGCCAGCAGCCAAAAATCCACAGGGAACACTGAAGCTTTCTTT. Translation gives CASSQKSTGNTEAFF.

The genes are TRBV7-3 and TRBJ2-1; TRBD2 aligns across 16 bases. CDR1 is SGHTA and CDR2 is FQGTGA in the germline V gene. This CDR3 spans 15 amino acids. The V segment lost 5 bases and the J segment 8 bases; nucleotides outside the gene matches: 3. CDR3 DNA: TGTGCCAGCAGCCTGGGACTAGCGGGAGGGGATGAGCAGTTCTTC. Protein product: CASSLGLAGGDEQFF.

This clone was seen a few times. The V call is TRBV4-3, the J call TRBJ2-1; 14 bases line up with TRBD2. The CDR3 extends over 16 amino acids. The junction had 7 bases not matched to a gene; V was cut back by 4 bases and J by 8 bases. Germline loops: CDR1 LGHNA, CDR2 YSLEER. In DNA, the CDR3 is TGCGCCAGCAGCCTTTCCGGGACTAGCGGGAGTGATGAGCAGTTCTTC. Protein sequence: CASSLSGTSGSDEQFF.

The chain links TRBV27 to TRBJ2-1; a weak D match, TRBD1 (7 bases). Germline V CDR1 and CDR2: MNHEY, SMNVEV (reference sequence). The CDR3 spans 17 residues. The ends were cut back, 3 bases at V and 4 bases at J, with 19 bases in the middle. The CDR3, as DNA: TGTGCCAGCAGTTTTCTCGATCAGGGGGGAGGTTACAATGAGCAGTTCTTC. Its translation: CASSFLDQGGGYNEQFF.

CDR3 sequence (DNA): TGCGCCAGCAGCCAAATATTAACTAGCCTTGGTGAGCAGTTCTTC. This sequence encodes CASSQILTSLGEQFF. V and J are TRBV4-3 and TRBJ2-1; TRBD2 is a possible D gene (6 bases). Germline V gene lookup returns CDR1 LGHNA and CDR2 YSLEER. With 2 bases removed from V and 9 bases from J, the gap between germline ends came to 17 bases. The CDR3 has 15 amino acids.

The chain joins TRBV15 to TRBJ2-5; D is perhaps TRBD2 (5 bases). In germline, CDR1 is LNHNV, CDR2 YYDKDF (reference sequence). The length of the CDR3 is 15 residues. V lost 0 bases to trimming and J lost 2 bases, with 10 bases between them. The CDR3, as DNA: TGTGCCACCAGCAGAGATCCCGGGAATCAAGAGACCCAGTACTTC. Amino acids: CATSRDPGNQETQYF. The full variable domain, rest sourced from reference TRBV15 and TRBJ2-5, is DAMVIQNPRYQVTQFGKPVTLSCSQTLNHNVMYWYQQKSSQAPKLLFHYYDKDFNNEADTPDNFQSRRPNTSFCFLDIRSPGLGDTAMYLCATSRDPGNQETQYFGPGTRLLVL.

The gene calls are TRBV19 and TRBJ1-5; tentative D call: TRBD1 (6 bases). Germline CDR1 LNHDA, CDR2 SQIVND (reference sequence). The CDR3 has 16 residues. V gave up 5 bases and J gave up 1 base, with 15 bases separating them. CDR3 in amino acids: CASSFLYRASNQPQHF. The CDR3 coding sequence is TGTGCCAGTAGTTTCCTCTACAGGGCCAGCAATCAGCCCCAGCATTTT.

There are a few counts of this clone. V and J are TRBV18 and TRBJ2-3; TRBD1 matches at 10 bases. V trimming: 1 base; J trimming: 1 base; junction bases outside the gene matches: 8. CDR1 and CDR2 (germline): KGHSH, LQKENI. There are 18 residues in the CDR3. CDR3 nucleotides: TGTGCCAGCTCACCACTACCCGGGACAGGGGTGGGCACAGATACGCAGTATTTT. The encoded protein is CASSPLPGTGVGTDTQYF.

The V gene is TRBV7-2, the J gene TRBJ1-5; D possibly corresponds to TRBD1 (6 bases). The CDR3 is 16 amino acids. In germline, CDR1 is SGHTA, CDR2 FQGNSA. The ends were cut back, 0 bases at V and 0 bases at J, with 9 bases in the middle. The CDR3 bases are TGTGCCAGCAGCTTAGCGGACAGCTATAGCAATCAGCCCCAGCATTTT. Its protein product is CASSLADSYSNQPQHF.

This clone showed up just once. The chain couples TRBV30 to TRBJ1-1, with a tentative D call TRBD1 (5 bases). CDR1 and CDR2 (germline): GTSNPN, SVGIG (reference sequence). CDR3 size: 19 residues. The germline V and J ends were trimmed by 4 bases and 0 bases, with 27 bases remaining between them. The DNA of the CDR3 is TGTGCCTGGAATTATCTCTGGCGAATAGGGGAATACTTGAACACTGAAGCTTTCTTT. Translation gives CAWNYLWRIGEYLNTEAFF.

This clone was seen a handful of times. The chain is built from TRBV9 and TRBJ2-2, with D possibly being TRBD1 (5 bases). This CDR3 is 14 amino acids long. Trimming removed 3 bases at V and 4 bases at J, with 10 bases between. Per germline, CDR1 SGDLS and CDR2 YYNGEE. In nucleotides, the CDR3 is TGTGCCAGCAGCGAGGGGCAAAGCACCGGGGAGCTGTTTTTT. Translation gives CASSEGQSTGELFF.

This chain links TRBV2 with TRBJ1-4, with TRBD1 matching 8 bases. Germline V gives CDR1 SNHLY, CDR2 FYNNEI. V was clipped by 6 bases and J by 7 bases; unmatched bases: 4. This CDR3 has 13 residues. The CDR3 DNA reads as TGTGCCAGCAGCTTCGACAGGGGTGAAAAACTGTTTTTT. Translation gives CASSFDRGEKLFF. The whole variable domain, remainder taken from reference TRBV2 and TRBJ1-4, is EPEVTQTPSHQVTQMGQEVILRCVPISNHLYFYWYRQILGQKVEFLVSFYNNEISEKSEIFDDQFSVERPDGSNFTLKIRSTKLEDSAMYFCASSFDRGEKLFFGSGTQLSVL.

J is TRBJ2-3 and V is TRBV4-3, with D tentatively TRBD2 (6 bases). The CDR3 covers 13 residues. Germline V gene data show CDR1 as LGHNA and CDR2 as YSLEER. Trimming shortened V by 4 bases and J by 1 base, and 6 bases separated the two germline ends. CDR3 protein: CASSRGGTDTQYF. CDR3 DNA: TGCGCCAGCAGCCGCGGGGGCACAGATACGCAGTATTTT.

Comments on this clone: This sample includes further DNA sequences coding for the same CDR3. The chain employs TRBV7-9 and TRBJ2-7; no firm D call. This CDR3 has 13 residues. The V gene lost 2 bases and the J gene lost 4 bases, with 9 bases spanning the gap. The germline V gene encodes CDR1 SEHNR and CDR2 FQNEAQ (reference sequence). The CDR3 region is CASSLSESYEQYF. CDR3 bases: TGTGCCAGCAGCTTATCTGAGTCGTACGAGCAGTACTTC.

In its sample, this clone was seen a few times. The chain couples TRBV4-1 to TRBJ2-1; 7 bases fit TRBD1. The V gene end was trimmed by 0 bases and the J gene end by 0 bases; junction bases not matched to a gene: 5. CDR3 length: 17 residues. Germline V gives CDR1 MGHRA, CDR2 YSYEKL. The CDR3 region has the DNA TGCGCCAGCAGCCAAGAACCCACAGGGGTCTCCTACAATGAGCAGTTCTTC. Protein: CASSQEPTGVSYNEQFF.

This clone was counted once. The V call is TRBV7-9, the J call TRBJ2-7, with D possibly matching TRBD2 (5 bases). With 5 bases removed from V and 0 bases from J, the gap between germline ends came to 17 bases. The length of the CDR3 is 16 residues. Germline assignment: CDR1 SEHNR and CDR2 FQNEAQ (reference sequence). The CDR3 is CASSHPLSGNSYEQYF. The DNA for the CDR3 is TGTGCCAGCAGCCATCCTCTGAGCGGAAACTCCTACGAGCAGTACTTC.

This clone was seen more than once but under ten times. CDR3 nucleotides: TGTGCCAGCAGCCCTATGGGGACAGGGGCGTTGAACACCATATATTTT. It yields the protein CASSPMGTGALNTIYF. The rearrangement uses TRBV7-9 and TRBJ1-3, with 10 bases lining up with TRBD1. The CDR3 consists of 16 residues. CDR1 is SEHNR, CDR2 FQNEAQ, per germline (reference sequence). Unmatched junction bases numbered 11, after V lost 5 bases and J lost 7 bases. The variable domain in full, completed from reference TRBV7-9 and TRBJ1-3, reads DTGVSQNPRHKITKRGQNVTFRCDPISEHNRLYWYRQTLGQGPEFLTYFQNEAQLEKSRLLSDRFSAERPKGSFSTLEIQRTEQGDSAMYLCASSPMGTGALNTIYFGEGSWLTVV.

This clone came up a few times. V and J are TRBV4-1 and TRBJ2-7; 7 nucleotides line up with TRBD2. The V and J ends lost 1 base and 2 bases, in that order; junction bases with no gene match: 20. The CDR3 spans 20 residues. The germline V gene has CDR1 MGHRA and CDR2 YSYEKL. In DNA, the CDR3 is TGCGCCAGCAGCCAAGTAATCCCACTATTTTTCCGGGAGGCCCCCTACGAGCAGTACTTC. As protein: CASSQVIPLFFREAPYEQYF.

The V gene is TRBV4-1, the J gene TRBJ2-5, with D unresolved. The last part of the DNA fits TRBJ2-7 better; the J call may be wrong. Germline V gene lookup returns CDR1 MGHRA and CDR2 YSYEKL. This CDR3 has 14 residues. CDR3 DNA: TGCGCCAGCAGCCAAAAGGACGGATACTACGAGCAGTACTTC. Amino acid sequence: CASSQKDGYYEQYF.

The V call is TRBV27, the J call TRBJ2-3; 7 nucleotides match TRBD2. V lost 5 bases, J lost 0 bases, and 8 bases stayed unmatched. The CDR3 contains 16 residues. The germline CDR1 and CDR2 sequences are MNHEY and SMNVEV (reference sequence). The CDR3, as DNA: TGTGCCAGCAGTGCGCTAGCGGTCCGTAGCACAGATACGCAGTATTTT. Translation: CASSALAVRSTDTQYF.

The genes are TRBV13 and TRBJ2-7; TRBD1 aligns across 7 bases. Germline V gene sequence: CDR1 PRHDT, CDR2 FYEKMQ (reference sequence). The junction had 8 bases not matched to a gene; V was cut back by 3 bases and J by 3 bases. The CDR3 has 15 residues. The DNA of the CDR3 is TGTGCCAGCAGCTTCTCTCCGGGACAGAACTACGAGCAGTACTTC. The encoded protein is CASSFSPGQNYEQYF. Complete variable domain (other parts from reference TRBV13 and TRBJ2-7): AAGVIQSPRHLIKEKRETATLKCYPIPRHDTVYWYQQGPGQDPQFLISFYEKMQSDKGSIPDRFSAQQFSDYHSELNMSSLELGDSALYFCASSFSPGQNYEQYFGPGTRLTVT.

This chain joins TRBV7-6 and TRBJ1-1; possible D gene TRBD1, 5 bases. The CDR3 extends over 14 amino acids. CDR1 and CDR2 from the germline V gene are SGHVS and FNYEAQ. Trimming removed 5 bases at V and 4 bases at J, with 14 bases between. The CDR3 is CASSPGTLGTEAFF. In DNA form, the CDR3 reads TGTGCCAGCAGCCCTGGGACTTTGGGCACTGAAGCTTTCTTT.

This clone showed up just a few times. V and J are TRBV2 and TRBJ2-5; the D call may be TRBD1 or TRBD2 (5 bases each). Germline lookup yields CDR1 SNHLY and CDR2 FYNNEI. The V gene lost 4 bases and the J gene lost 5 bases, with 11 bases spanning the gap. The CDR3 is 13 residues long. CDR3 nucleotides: TGTGCCAGCAGTGTACGGGGCGTGGAGACCCAGTACTTC. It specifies CASSVRGVETQYF.

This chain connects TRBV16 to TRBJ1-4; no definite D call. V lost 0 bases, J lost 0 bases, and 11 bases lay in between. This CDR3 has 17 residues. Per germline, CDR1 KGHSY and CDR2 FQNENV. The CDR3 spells CASSQSVGLATNEKLFF. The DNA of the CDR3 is TGTGCCAGCAGCCAATCGGTAGGACTAGCAACTAATGAAAAACTGTTTTTT.

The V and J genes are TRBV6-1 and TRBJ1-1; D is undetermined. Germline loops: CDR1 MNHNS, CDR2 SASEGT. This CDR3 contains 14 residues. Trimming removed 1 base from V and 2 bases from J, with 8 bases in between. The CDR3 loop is CASSEGGGNTEAFF. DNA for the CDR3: TGTGCCAGCAGTGAAGGGGGAGGAAACACTGAAGCTTTCTTT.

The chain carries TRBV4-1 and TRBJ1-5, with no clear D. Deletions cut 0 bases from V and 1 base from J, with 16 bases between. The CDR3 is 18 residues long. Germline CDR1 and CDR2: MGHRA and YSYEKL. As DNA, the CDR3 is TGCGCCAGCAGCCAAGACGCTAGGCAGTTCCCAAGCAATCAGCCCCAGCATTTT. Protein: CASSQDARQFPSNQPQHF.

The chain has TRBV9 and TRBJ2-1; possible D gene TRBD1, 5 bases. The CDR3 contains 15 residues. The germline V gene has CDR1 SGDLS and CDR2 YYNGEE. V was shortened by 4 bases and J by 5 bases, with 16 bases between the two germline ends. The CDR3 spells CASSSRQKGNNEQFF. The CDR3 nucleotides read TGTGCCAGCAGCTCCCGACAGAAGGGGAACAATGAGCAGTTCTTC.

The CDR3 region has the DNA TGCGCCAGCAGCCCAACCCACAGGGAGGGACTATACGAGCAGTACTTC. Translating it yields CASSPTHREGLYEQYF. The gene calls are TRBV4-1 and TRBJ2-7, with a weak D call TRBD2 (7 bases). The CDR3 has 16 residues. Germline CDR1 reads MGHRA; CDR2 reads YSYEKL. V lost 4 bases and J lost 4, with 20 bases in between.

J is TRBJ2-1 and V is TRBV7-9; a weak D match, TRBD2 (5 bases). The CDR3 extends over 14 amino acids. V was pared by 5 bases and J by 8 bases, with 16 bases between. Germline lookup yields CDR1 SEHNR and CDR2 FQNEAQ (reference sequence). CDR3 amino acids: CASSPGVGEYEQFF. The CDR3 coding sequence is TGTGCCAGCAGCCCCGGGGTCGGGGAGTATGAGCAGTTCTTC.